This is a list of T cell receptor beta chains from one sample in a study of graft-versus-host responses after intestinal transplantation. TCRdb's copy holds only in-frame clones and misses some; the assay was immunoSEQ multiplex PCR. The table has under 140,000 clones, just under 95% seen once. Their specific antigens are unknown. The specimen comprised unstimulated CD8+ T cells sorted from spleen or lymph node cells, sampled before intestinal transplant. The receptors were gathered from a human donor who received an intestinal transplant. The CDR3 runs from the conserved cysteine through the conserved F or W. The D gene is left open where the match is weak. Size is stated for part of the rows, as once, few or many counts, or as a class when the clone is expanded.

D,length,J,V,size,CDR3,DNA
-,16,TRBJ2-1,TRBV18,once,CASSLASERSYNEQFF,TGTGCCAGCTCACTCGCGTCGGAGAGAAGTTACAATGAGCAGTTCTTC
-,14,TRBJ1-5,TRBV6-1,-,CASSEGPGAQPQHF,TGTGCCAGCAGTGAAGGGCCAGGGGCCCAGCCCCAGCATTTT
-,13,TRBJ2-7,TRBV6-6,-,CASSLRISYEQYF,TGTGCCAGCAGTTTACGGATCTCCTACGAGCAGTACTTC
-,15,TRBJ2-7,TRBV4-2,-,CASSHSMTTSYEQYF,TGTGCCAGCAGCCATAGTATGACTACCTCTTACGAGCAGTACTTC
TRBD1,17,TRBJ1-1,TRBV4-1,-,CASSPGTGGELNTEAFF,TGCGCCAGCAGCCCTGGGACAGGGGGCGAATTAAACACTGAAGCTTTCTTT
-,13,TRBJ2-7,TRBV5-4,-,CASSFTGNYEQYF,TGTGCCAGCAGCTTTACGGGAAACTACGAGCAGTACTTC
TRBD1,13,TRBJ2-1,TRBV27,-,CASAGQGGNEQFF,TGTGCCAGCGCGGGACAGGGTGGCAATGAGCAGTTCTTC
-,16,TRBJ2-3,TRBV30,-,CAWSGSEVFSADTQYF,TGTGCCTGGAGTGGCAGTGAGGTTTTTTCGGCAGATACGCAGTATTTT
TRBD1,20,TRBJ2-7,TRBV29-1,-,CSVEVRVLGTGDFSSYEQYF,TGCAGCGTTGAAGTTAGGGTATTGGGGACAGGGGACTTCAGCTCCTACGAGCAGTACTTC
TRBD1,14,TRBJ1-3,TRBV6-5,-,CASSTGGSGNTIYF,TGTGCCAGCTCGACAGGGGGCTCTGGAAACACCATATATTTT
-,16,TRBJ2-7,TRBV21-1,-,CASSKGVRTSAYEQYF,TGTGCCAGCAGCAAAGGCGTTCGAACTAGCGCGTACGAGCAGTACTTC
-,13,TRBJ2-2,TRBV7-6,-,CASSTGTAGELFF,TGTGCCAGCAGCACAGGGACGGCCGGGGAGCTGTTTTTT
-,16,TRBJ1-2,TRBV9,-,CASSVGRGGAGYGYTF,TGTGCCAGCAGCGTGGGGAGGGGGGGCGCCGGGTATGGCTACACCTTC
-,12,TRBJ2-5,TRBV11-2,-,CASSRFGEGQYF,TGTGCCAGCAGCCGATTCGGGGAAGGGCAGTACTTC
-,13,TRBJ2-7,TRBV29-1,-,CSVEGTDTYEQYF,TGCAGCGTTGAAGGGACTGACACCTACGAGCAGTACTTC
TRBD1,14,TRBJ2-2,TRBV27,-,CASNLRTGRGELFF,TGTGCCAGCAACCTACGGACAGGCAGGGGGGAGCTGTTTTTT
TRBD2,16,TRBJ2-7,TRBV6-4,once,CASSDSGQAGECEQYF,TGTGCCAGCAGTGACTCGGGCCAAGCGGGAGAATGCGAGCAGTACTTC
TRBD1,10,TRBJ2-1,TRBV5-6,-,CASQGVDQFF,TGTGCCAGCCAGGGGGTGGATCAGTTCTTC
-,13,TRBJ2-7,TRBV10-3,-,CATSVRKGVEQYF,TGTGCCACCTCGGTGAGGAAGGGGGTCGAGCAGTACTTC
-,13,TRBJ2-1,TRBV18,-,CASSLTDYNEQFF,TGTGCCAGCTCCTTGACAGACTACAATGAGCAGTTCTTC
-,13,TRBJ2-1,TRBV11-2,-,CASSFAGWGEQFF,TGTGCCAGCAGTTTCGCAGGGTGGGGTGAGCAGTTCTTC
-,13,TRBJ1-2,TRBV27,-,CASSTGLPYGYTF,TGTGCCAGCAGTACTGGACTGCCCTATGGCTACACCTTC
-,13,TRBJ1-5,TRBV6-1,-,CASSEDYNQPQHF,TGTGCCAGCAGTGAGGACTACAATCAGCCCCAGCATTTT
-,14,TRBJ2-7,TRBV5-6,-,CASSLVQKPYEQYF,TGTGCCAGCAGCTTGGTACAGAAGCCCTACGAGCAGTACTTC
-,13,TRBJ2-7,TRBV27,-,CASSLSAPYEQYF,TGTGCCAGCAGTTTATCGGCCCCCTACGAGCAGTACTTC
-,15,TRBJ2-3,TRBV7-2,-,CASSLRTLGPDTQYF,TGTGCCAGCAGCTTAAGGACTCTAGGCCCAGATACGCAGTATTTT
-,13,TRBJ1-1,TRBV11-2,-,CASSLGVGTEAFF,TGTGCCAGCAGCTTAGGTGTGGGCACTGAAGCTTTCTTT
-,13,TRBJ2-3,TRBV19,-,CASIAGDTDTQYF,TGTGCCAGTATCGCAGGGGACACAGATACGCAGTATTTT
-,16,TRBJ1-4,TRBV30,-,CAWSPTRVGGNEKLFF,TGTGCCTGGAGTCCCACCAGGGTAGGGGGTAATGAAAAACTGTTTTTT
-,15,TRBJ1-2,TRBV6-5,-,CASSYAQTSNYGYTF,TGTGCCAGCAGTTACGCCCAGACTTCTAACTATGGCTACACCTTC
TRBD1,12,TRBJ1-1,TRBV6-1,-,CASGTGVTEAFF,TGTGCCAGCGGGACAGGGGTCACTGAAGCTTTCTTT
-,13,TRBJ2-7,TRBV7-9,-,CASSLGSSGEQYF,TGTGCCAGCAGTCTAGGGTCATCGGGGGAGCAGTACTTC
-,16,TRBJ2-2,TRBV5-4,few,CASSLVADPLGGELFF,TGTGCCAGCAGCTTGGTAGCGGACCCTTTAGGCGGGGAGCTGTTTTTT
-,13,TRBJ1-5,TRBV11-2,-,CASSLPEGQPQHF,TGTGCCAGCAGCTTACCGGAGGGTCAGCCCCAGCATTTT
-,14,TRBJ2-7,TRBV27,once,CASSLKQGSHEQYF,TGTGCCAGCAGTTTAAAACAGGGATCCCACGAGCAGTACTTC
-,13,TRBJ2-7,TRBV13,-,CASSSYRGGEQYF,TGTGCCAGCAGCTCTTACAGGGGGGGCGAGCAGTACTTC
-,14,TRBJ2-1,TRBV10-2,-,CASSGGSGYNEQFF,TGCGCCAGCAGTGGGGGTAGCGGCTACAATGAGCAGTTCTTC